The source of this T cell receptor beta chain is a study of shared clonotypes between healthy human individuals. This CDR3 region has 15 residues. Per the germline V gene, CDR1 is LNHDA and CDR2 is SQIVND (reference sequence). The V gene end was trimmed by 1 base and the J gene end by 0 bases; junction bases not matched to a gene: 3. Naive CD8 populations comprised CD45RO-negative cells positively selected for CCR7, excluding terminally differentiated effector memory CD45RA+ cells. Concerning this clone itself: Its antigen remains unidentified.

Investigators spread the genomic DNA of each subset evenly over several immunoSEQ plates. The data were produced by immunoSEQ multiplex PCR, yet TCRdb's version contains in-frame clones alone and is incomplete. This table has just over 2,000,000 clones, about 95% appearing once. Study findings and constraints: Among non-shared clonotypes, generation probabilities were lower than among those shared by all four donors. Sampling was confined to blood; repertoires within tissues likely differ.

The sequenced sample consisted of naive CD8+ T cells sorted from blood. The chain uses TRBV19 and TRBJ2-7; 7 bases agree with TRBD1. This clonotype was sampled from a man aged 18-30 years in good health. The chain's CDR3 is CASSIGDSFSYEQYF. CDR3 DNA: TGTGCCAGTAGTATAGGGGACAGTTTCTCCTACGAGCAGTACTTC.